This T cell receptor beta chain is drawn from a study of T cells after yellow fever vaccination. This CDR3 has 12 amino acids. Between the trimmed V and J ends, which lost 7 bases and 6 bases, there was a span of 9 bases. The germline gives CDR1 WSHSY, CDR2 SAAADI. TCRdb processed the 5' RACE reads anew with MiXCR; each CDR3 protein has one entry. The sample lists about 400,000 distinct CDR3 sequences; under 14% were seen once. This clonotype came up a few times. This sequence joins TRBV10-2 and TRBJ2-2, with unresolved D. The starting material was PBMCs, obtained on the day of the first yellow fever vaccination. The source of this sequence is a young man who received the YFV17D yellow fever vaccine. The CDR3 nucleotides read TGCGCCAGCAATCGTGTTTCCGGGGAGCTGTTTTTT. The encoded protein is CASNRVSGELFF.